The clone carrying this T cell receptor beta chain showed up just once. Its antigen is not identified. The data derive from a study of OX40 agonist ivuxolimab in advanced cancers. Study as a whole: The group had a mean age of 60 years, ranged from 23 to 79, and was 82.7% male.

CDR1 is ENHRY and CDR2 is SYGVKD in the germline V gene. Trimming removed 4 bases at V and 6 bases at J, with 16 bases between. This CDR3 has 14 residues. Here immunoSEQ multiplex PCR was the method, and the copy in TCRdb shows in-frame clones only, minus some. The table records around 80,000 clones, around 87% of them present only once. Whole-study results and caveats: Low normalized clonal expansion also occurred in some nonresponding patients.

The chain couples TRBV10-3 to TRBJ2-7; possible D gene TRBD2, 5 bases. The source of this sequence is an adult with an advanced solid tumor such as melanoma, head and neck, liver or kidney cancer. The specimen comprised CD4+ or CD8+ T cells sorted from blood, sampled in a trial of the OX40 agonist ivuxolimab. The CDR3 protein is CAISGEGFRSEQYF. CDR3 DNA sequence: TGTGCCATCAGTGGCGAGGGTTTCCGAAGCGAGCAGTACTTC.